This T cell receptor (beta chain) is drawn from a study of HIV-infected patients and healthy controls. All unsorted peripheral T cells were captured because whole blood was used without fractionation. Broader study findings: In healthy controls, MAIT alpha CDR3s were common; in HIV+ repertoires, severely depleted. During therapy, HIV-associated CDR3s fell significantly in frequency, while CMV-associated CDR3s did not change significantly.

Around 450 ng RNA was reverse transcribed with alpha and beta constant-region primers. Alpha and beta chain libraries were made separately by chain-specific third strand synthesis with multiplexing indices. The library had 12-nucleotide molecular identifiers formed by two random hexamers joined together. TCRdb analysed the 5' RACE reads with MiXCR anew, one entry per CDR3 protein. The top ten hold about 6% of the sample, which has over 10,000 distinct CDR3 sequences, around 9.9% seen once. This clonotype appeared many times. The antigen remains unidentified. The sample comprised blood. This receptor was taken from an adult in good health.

This CDR3 is CASSSPREWGSTDTQYF. CDR3 nucleotide sequence: TGTGCCAGCAGTTCTCCGCGGGAGTGGGGTAGCACAGATACGCAGTATTTT. This chain joins TRBV28 and TRBJ2-3; 7 bases agree with TRBD2. Germline CDR1 and CDR2: MDHEN and SYDVKM. This CDR3 region has 17 residues. Trimming cost V 4 bases and J 0 bases; bases outside gene matches: 10.